This TCR beta chain was observed in a study of OX40 agonist ivuxolimab in advanced cancers. Profiling relied on immunoSEQ multiplex PCR, and the TCRdb table lists in-frame clones only, not all of them. The data show under 85,000 clones, 85% to 95% seen once. CDR3 length: 16 residues. Germline V gene sequence: CDR1 MNHEY, CDR2 SMNVEV (reference sequence). Trimming removed 4 bases from V and 0 bases from J; junction bases left unmatched: 7. The rearrangement joins TRBV27 to TRBJ1-2, with 8 nucleotides matching TRBD1. This receptor was taken from an adult with an advanced solid tumor such as melanoma, head and neck, liver or kidney cancer. The sample here was CD4+ or CD8+ T cells sorted from blood, taken in a trial of the OX40 agonist ivuxolimab. The CDR3 spells CASSSPGQGPNYGYTF. In DNA form, the CDR3 reads TGTGCCAGCAGTTCCCCAGGACAGGGCCCTAACTATGGCTACACCTTC.